This note documents a single T cell receptor (beta chain) sequence. Germline V CDR1 and CDR2: DFQATT, SNEGSKA (reference sequence). The length of the CDR3 is 11 residues. These data belong to a study of identifying expanded T cells in peripheral blood. Clones were read by immunoSEQ multiplex PCR, and TCRdb kept only the in-frame ones, dropping some. This table has about 100,000 clones, about 90% appearing once. This sequence was found in a person aged 18 to 69 in good health. Sequencing was done on a sample of blood. The rearrangement joins TRBV20-1 to TRBJ2-1, with 9 bases identical to TRBD2. CDR3 DNA sequence: TGCAGCGGGGCTAGCGGGATTGAGCAGTTCTTC. Protein: CSGASGIEQFF.